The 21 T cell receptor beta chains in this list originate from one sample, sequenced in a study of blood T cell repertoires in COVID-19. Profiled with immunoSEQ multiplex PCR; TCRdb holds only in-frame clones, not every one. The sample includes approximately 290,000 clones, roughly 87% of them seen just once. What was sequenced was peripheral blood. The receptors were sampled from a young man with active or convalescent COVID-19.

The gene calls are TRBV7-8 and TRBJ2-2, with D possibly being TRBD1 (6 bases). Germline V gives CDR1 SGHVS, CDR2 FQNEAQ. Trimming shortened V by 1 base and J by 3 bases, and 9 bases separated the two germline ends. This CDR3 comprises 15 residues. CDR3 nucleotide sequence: TGTGCCAGCAGCTTAGTAGGGGGAGACACCGGGGAGCTGTTTTTT. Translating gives CASSLVGGDTGELFF. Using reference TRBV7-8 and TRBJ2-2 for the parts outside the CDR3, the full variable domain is GAGVSQSPRYKVAKRGQDVALRCDPISGHVSLFWYQQALGQGPEFLTYFQNEAQLDKSGLPSDRFFAERPEGSVSTLKIQRTQQEDSAVYLCASSLVGGDTGELFFGEGSRLTVL.

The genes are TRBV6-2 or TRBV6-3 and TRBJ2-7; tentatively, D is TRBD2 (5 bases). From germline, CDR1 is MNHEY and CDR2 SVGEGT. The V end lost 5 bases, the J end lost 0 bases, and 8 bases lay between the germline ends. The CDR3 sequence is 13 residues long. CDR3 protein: CASSDDYSYEQYF. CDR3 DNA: TGTGCCAGCAGTGACGACTACTCCTACGAGCAGTACTTC.

This CDR3 is CATSTYSGTGVSETQYF. CDR3 coding DNA: TGTGCCACCAGCACTTATTCCGGGACAGGGGTCTCAGAGACCCAGTACTTC. The V gene is TRBV15, the J gene TRBJ2-5; 10 bases agree with TRBD1. The length of the CDR3 is 17 residues. The V gene end was trimmed by 4 bases and the J gene end by 4 bases; junction bases not matched to a gene: 12. Germline CDR1 is LNHNV and CDR2 is YYDKDF (reference sequence).

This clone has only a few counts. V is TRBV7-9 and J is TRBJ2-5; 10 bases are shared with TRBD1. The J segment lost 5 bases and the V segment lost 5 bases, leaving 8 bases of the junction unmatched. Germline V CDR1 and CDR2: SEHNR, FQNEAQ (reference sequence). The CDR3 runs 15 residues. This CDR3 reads CASSPSGTGVETQYF. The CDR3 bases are TGTGCCAGCAGCCCATCCGGGACAGGGGTCGAGACCCAGTACTTC.

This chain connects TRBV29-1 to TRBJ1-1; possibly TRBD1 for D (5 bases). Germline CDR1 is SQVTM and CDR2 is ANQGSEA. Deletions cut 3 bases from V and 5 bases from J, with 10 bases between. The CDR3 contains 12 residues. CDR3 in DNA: TGCAGCGTTGACCACGGGGGGACTGAAGCTTTCTTT. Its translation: CSVDHGGTEAFF. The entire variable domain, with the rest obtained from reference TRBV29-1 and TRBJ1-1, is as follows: SAVISQKPSRDICQRGTSLTIQCQVDSQVTMMFWYRQQPGQSLTLIATANQGSEATYESGFVIDKFPISRPNLTFSTLTVSNMSPEDSSIYLCSVDHGGTEAFFGQGTRLTVV.

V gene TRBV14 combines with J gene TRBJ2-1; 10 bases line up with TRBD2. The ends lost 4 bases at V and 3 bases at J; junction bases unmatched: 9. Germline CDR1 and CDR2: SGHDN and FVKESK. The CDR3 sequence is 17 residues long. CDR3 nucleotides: TGTGCCAGCAGCCCAAGGAGCGGGAGGGCCCTCTACAATGAGCAGTTCTTC. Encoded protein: CASSPRSGRALYNEQFF.

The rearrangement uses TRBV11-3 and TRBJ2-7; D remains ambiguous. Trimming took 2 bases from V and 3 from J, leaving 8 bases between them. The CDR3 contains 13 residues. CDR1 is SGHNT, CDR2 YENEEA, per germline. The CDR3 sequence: CASSLRSGYEQYF. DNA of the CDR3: TGTGCCAGCAGCTTAAGGTCAGGCTACGAGCAGTACTTC.

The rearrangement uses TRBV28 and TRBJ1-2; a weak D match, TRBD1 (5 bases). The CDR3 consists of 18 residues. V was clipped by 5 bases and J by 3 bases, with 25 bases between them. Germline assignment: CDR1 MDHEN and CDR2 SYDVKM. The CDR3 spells CASSANIRQPSGDYGYTF. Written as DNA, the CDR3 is TGTGCCAGCAGTGCCAACATCCGACAGCCATCTGGGGACTATGGCTACACCTTC.

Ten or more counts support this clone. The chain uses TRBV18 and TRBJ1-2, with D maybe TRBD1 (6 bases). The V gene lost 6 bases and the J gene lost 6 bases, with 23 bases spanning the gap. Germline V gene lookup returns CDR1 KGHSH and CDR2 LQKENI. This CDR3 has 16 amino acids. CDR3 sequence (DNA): TGTGCCAGCTCGCTTCTGAGTGGACAGAGAAAGGATGGCTACACCTTC. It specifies CASSLLSGQRKDGYTF.

CDR3: CASSSNLRDPSNIQYF. The DNA of the CDR3 is TGTGCCAGCAGTTCCAATCTCCGGGATCCCAGTAACATTCAGTACTTC. V is TRBV28 and J is TRBJ2-4; a weak D match, TRBD2 (5 bases). The length of the CDR3 is 16 residues. In germline, CDR1 is MDHEN, CDR2 SYDVKM. The V and J ends lost 4 bases and 7 bases respectively, with 20 bases between them.

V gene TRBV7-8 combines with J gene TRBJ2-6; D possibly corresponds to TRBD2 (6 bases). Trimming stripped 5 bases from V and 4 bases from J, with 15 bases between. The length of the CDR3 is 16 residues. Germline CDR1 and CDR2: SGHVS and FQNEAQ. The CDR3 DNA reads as TGTGCCAGCAGCCCTCGCGGGGCTGGGGGGGCCAACGTCCTGACTTTC. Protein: CASSPRGAGGANVLTF. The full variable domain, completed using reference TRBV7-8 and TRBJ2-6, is GAGVSQSPRYKVAKRGQDVALRCDPISGHVSLFWYQQALGQGPEFLTYFQNEAQLDKSGLPSDRFFAERPEGSVSTLKIQRTQQEDSAVYLCASSPRGAGGANVLTFGAGSRLTVL.

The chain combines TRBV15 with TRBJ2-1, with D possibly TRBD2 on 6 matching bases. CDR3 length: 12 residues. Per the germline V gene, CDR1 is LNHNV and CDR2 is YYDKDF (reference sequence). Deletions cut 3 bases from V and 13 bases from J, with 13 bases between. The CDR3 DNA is TGTGCCACCAGCAGTCTGGACTATCCCCAGTTCTTC. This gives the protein CATSSLDYPQFF.

The DNA for the CDR3 is TGTGCCAGCAGGAAAACAGGGAGCGAGCAGTACTTC. Translating it yields CASRKTGSEQYF. The J gene is TRBJ2-7, the V gene TRBV6-5, with D possibly being TRBD1 (6 bases). Trimming cost V 6 bases and J 6 bases, with 12 bases left between them. This CDR3 is built from 12 residues. Germline V gene data show CDR1 as MNHEY and CDR2 as SVGAGI.

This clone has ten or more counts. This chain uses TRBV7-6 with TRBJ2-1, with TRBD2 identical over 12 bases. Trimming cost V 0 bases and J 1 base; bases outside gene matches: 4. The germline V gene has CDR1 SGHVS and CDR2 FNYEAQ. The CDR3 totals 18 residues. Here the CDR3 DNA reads TGTGCCAGCAGCTTAGCCGGACTAGCGGGGTTATCCTACAATGAGCAGTTCTTC. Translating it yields CASSLAGLAGLSYNEQFF.

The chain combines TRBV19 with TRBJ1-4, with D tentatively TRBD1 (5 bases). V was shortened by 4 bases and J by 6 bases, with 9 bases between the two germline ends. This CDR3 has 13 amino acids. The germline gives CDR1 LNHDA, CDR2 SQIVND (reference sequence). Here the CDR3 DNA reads TGTGCCAGTAGTAAGGGGTTGGATGAAAAACTGTTTTTT. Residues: CASSKGLDEKLFF.

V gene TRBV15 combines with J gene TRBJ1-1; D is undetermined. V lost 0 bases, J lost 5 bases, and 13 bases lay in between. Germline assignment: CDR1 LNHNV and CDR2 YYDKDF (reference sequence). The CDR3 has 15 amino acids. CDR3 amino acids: CATSRDRDGRTEAFF. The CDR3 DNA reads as TGTGCCACCAGCAGAGATAGGGATGGGAGAACTGAAGCTTTCTTT.

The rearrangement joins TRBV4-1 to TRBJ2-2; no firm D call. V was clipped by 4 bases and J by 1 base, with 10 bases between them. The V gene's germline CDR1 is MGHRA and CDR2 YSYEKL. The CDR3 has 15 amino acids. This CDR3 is CASSPGQMNTGELFF. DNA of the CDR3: TGCGCCAGCAGCCCTGGGCAGATGAACACCGGGGAGCTGTTTTTT.

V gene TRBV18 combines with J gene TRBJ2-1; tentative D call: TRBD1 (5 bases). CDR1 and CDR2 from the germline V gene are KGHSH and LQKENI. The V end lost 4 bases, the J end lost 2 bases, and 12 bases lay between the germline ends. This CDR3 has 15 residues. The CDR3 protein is CASSLGAATYNEQFF. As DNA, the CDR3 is TGTGCCAGCTCACTAGGGGCGGCCACCTACAATGAGCAGTTCTTC.

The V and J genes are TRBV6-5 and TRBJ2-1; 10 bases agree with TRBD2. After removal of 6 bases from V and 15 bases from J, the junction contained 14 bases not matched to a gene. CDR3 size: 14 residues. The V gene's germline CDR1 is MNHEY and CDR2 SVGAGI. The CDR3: CASRNSIAGGVWFF. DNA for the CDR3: TGTGCCAGCAGGAACTCGATAGCGGGAGGTGTGTGGTTCTTC.

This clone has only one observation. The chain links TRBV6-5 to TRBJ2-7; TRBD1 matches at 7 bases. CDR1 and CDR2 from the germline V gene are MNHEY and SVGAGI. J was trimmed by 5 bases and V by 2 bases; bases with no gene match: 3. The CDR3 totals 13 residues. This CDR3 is CASSYRGPDEQYF. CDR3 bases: TGTGCCAGCAGTTACAGGGGGCCGGACGAGCAGTACTTC.

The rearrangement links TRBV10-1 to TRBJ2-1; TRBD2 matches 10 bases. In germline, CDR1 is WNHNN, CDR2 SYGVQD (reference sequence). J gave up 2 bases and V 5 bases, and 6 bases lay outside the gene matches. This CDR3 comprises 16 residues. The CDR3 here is CASSKGGLAAYNEQFF. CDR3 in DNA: TGCGCCAGCAGTAAAGGCGGACTAGCGGCCTACAATGAGCAGTTCTTC.